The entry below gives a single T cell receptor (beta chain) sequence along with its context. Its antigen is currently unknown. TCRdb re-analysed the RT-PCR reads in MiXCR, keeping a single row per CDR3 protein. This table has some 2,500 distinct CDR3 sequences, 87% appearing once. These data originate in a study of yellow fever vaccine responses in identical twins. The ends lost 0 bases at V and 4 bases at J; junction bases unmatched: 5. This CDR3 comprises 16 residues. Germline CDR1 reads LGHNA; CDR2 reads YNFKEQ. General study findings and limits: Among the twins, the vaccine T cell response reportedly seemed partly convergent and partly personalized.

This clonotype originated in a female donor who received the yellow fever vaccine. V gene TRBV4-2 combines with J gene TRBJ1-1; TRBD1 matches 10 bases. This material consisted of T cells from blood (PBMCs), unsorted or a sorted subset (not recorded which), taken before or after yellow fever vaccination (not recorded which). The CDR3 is CASSQETGGFGTEAFF. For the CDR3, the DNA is TGTGCCAGCAGCCAAGAGACAGGGGGCTTTGGCACTGAAGCTTTCTTT.